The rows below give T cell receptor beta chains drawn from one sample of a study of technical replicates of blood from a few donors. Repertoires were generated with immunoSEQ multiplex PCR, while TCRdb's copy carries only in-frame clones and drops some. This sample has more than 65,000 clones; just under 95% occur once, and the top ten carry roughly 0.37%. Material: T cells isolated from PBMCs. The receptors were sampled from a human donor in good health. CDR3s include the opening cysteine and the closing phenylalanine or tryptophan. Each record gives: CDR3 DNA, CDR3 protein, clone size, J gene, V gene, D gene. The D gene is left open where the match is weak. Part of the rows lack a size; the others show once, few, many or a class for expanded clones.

cdr3_nt: TGTGCCAGCAGCGCGAGTGGGGGGGATGAGCAGTTCTTC
cdr3_aa: CASSASGGDEQFF
clone_size: NA
j_call: TRBJ2-1
v_call: TRBV9
d_call: TRBD2

cdr3_nt: TGTGCCAGCAGCTTAACAGGGGGCTGGAACACCGGGGAGCTGTTTTTT
cdr3_aa: CASSLTGGWNTGELFF
clone_size: NA
j_call: TRBJ2-2
v_call: TRBV5-6
d_call: TRBD1

cdr3_nt: TGCAGCGTTGATACAGGAGCCGGGGCCAACGTCCTGACTTTC
cdr3_aa: CSVDTGAGANVLTF
clone_size: NA
j_call: TRBJ2-6
v_call: TRBV29-1
d_call: NA

cdr3_nt: TGTGCCAGCTCACCATTATTCGCTAGCGGGACCTACGAGCAGTACTTC
cdr3_aa: CASSPLFASGTYEQYF
clone_size: NA
j_call: TRBJ2-7
v_call: TRBV18
d_call: TRBD2

cdr3_nt: TGCGCCACCGGACAGGGGGCTGGAACTGAAGCTTTCTTT
cdr3_aa: CATGQGAGTEAFF
clone_size: NA
j_call: TRBJ1-1
v_call: TRBV10-2
d_call: TRBD1

cdr3_nt: TGCGCCAGCAGCCCGGATCAGGGGCCCTCCTACGAGCAGTACTTC
cdr3_aa: CASSPDQGPSYEQYF
clone_size: once
j_call: TRBJ2-7
v_call: TRBV4-1
d_call: NA

cdr3_nt: TGCGCCAGCAGCCAGGTCGAGGGATCACCCCTCCACTTT
cdr3_aa: CASSQVEGSPLHF
clone_size: once
j_call: TRBJ1-6
v_call: TRBV4-3
d_call: NA

cdr3_nt: TGTGCCAGCTCCGAGTTCGGGGGGGGAGTAAATCAGCCCCAGCATTTT
cdr3_aa: CASSEFGGGVNQPQHF
clone_size: NA
j_call: TRBJ1-5
v_call: TRBV9
d_call: NA

cdr3_nt: TGTGCCAGCAATCGAGCGGGAGGTTACTACAATGAGCAGTTCTTC
cdr3_aa: CASNRAGGYYNEQFF
clone_size: NA
j_call: TRBJ2-1
v_call: TRBV28
d_call: TRBD2

cdr3_nt: TGTGCCAGCAGCTCGAGTACTGAAGCTTTCTTT
cdr3_aa: CASSSSTEAFF
clone_size: NA
j_call: TRBJ1-1
v_call: TRBV7-6
d_call: NA

cdr3_nt: TGTGCCAGCAGTGAGTTGCGGCTCAACAATGAGCAGTTCTTC
cdr3_aa: CASSELRLNNEQFF
clone_size: once
j_call: TRBJ2-1
v_call: TRBV6-1
d_call: NA

cdr3_nt: TGTGCCAGCAGCTTGAATAGCGGAGGCTCCGGGGAGCTGTTTTTT
cdr3_aa: CASSLNSGGSGELFF
clone_size: NA
j_call: TRBJ2-2
v_call: TRBV5-4
d_call: NA

cdr3_nt: TGCGCCAGCAGCCAAGTCAGTACCATCCAAGAGACCCAGTACTTC
cdr3_aa: CASSQVSTIQETQYF
clone_size: NA
j_call: TRBJ2-5
v_call: TRBV4-1
d_call: NA

cdr3_nt: TGTGCCTGGAGGGGGGGAGGGACAGATACGCAGTATTTT
cdr3_aa: CAWRGGGTDTQYF
clone_size: NA
j_call: TRBJ2-3
v_call: TRBV30
d_call: TRBD2

cdr3_nt: TGTGCCAGCAGTGAGGGGGGATACGAGCAGTTCTTC
cdr3_aa: CASSEGGYEQFF
clone_size: NA
j_call: TRBJ2-1
v_call: TRBV6-1
d_call: NA

cdr3_nt: TGTGCCAGCAGAGGACAGGGGGCTACTACTGAAGCTTTCTTT
cdr3_aa: CASRGQGATTEAFF
clone_size: NA
j_call: TRBJ1-1
v_call: TRBV11-3
d_call: TRBD1

cdr3_nt: TGCGCCAGCAGTGATCTTCTACAGGGGTTAGTCCACGAGCAGTACTTC
cdr3_aa: CASSDLLQGLVHEQYF
clone_size: NA
j_call: TRBJ2-7
v_call: TRBV10-2
d_call: TRBD1

cdr3_nt: TGTGCCAGCAGCTTGGGACTAAATGGCTACACCTTC
cdr3_aa: CASSLGLNGYTF
clone_size: NA
j_call: TRBJ1-2
v_call: TRBV5-8
d_call: NA

cdr3_nt: TGTGCCAGCAGTACAGGACGATGGAGCACTGAAGCTTTCTTT
cdr3_aa: CASSTGRWSTEAFF
clone_size: once
j_call: TRBJ1-1
v_call: TRBV28
d_call: NA

cdr3_nt: TGTGCCAGCAGCTTATCCAGGATGGGCTACGAGCAGTACTTC
cdr3_aa: CASSLSRMGYEQYF
clone_size: NA
j_call: TRBJ2-7
v_call: TRBV11-2
d_call: NA

cdr3_nt: TGCGCCAGCAGCTTGGGTCAGGGTGGCACAGATACGCAGTATTTT
cdr3_aa: CASSLGQGGTDTQYF
clone_size: NA
j_call: TRBJ2-3
v_call: TRBV5-1
d_call: NA

cdr3_nt: TGTGCCAGCAGCTTAAAATTCGGACAAGCTCACACTGAAGCTTTCTTT
cdr3_aa: CASSLKFGQAHTEAFF
clone_size: NA
j_call: TRBJ1-1
v_call: TRBV11-2
d_call: NA

cdr3_nt: TGTGCCAGCAGCCTCCTAGCGGGAGCCAACAATGAGCAGTTCTTC
cdr3_aa: CASSLLAGANNEQFF
clone_size: NA
j_call: TRBJ2-1
v_call: TRBV28
d_call: TRBD2

cdr3_nt: TGTGCCACCAGCCCGGAGTTCGTTCAGCCCCAGCATTTT
cdr3_aa: CATSPEFVQPQHF
clone_size: NA
j_call: TRBJ1-5
v_call: TRBV15
d_call: NA

cdr3_nt: TGTGCCAGCAGTGAAACCGGGACAGGGGCGTTCGGCTATGGCTACACCTTC
cdr3_aa: CASSETGTGAFGYGYTF
clone_size: NA
j_call: TRBJ1-2
v_call: TRBV6-1
d_call: TRBD1

cdr3_nt: TGTGCCAGCAGCCGAAGCGGGAGCCACAATGAGCAGTTCTTC
cdr3_aa: CASSRSGSHNEQFF
clone_size: NA
j_call: TRBJ2-1
v_call: TRBV7-2
d_call: TRBD2

cdr3_nt: TGTGCCAGCAGCTCGGGGGGTCAGCCCCAGCATTTT
cdr3_aa: CASSSGGQPQHF
clone_size: NA
j_call: TRBJ1-5
v_call: TRBV7-9
d_call: NA

cdr3_nt: TGCAGCGTTGACGCAAGGGGTGAGCAGTACTTC
cdr3_aa: CSVDARGEQYF
clone_size: NA
j_call: TRBJ2-7
v_call: TRBV29-1
d_call: NA

cdr3_nt: TGTGCCAGCAGCTTAGGGACAGGCGGTGGCTACACCTTC
cdr3_aa: CASSLGTGGGYTF
clone_size: NA
j_call: TRBJ1-2
v_call: TRBV7-9
d_call: TRBD1

cdr3_nt: TGTGCCACCAGCAGAGTATCCGGTCAGCCCCAGCATTTT
cdr3_aa: CATSRVSGQPQHF
clone_size: few
j_call: TRBJ1-5
v_call: TRBV15
d_call: NA

cdr3_nt: TGTGCCAGCAGTTTAGAGGGACAGGGCACTCAGCCCCAGCATTTT
cdr3_aa: CASSLEGQGTQPQHF
clone_size: NA
j_call: TRBJ1-5
v_call: TRBV27
d_call: TRBD1

cdr3_nt: TGTGCCAGCTCACCGATCTACAGCGACACGGGGGAAAAACTGTTTTTT
cdr3_aa: CASSPIYSDTGEKLFF
clone_size: NA
j_call: TRBJ1-4
v_call: TRBV18
d_call: NA

cdr3_nt: TGTGCCAGCAGCGTAGTAAGCGGGAGGGACAATGAGCAGTTCTTC
cdr3_aa: CASSVVSGRDNEQFF
clone_size: NA
j_call: TRBJ2-1
v_call: TRBV9
d_call: TRBD2

cdr3_nt: TGTGCCAGCAGCCCGGGATCTGGCGGCACCTACGAGCAGTACTTC
cdr3_aa: CASSPGSGGTYEQYF
clone_size: NA
j_call: TRBJ2-7
v_call: TRBV11-2
d_call: NA

cdr3_nt: TGCAGCGTTATTGAGGGGACAGGGGGCTCCAAAAACATTCAGTACTTC
cdr3_aa: CSVIEGTGGSKNIQYF
clone_size: NA
j_call: TRBJ2-4
v_call: TRBV29-1
d_call: TRBD1

cdr3_nt: TGTGCCAGCAGTGAAGTCCTAGCGGTAACCACAGATACGCAGTATTTT
cdr3_aa: CASSEVLAVTTDTQYF
clone_size: NA
j_call: TRBJ2-3
v_call: TRBV6-1
d_call: TRBD2

cdr3_nt: TGTGCCAGCAGTCAAACTTCGTACGAGCAGTACTTC
cdr3_aa: CASSQTSYEQYF
clone_size: NA
j_call: TRBJ2-7
v_call: TRBV6-5
d_call: NA

cdr3_nt: TGTGCCAGCAGCTCGGACTACTCCTACAATGAGCAGTTCTTC
cdr3_aa: CASSSDYSYNEQFF
clone_size: NA
j_call: TRBJ2-1
v_call: TRBV7-9
d_call: NA

cdr3_nt: TGTGCCAGCAGCGTATCCCCGCCCTTGGACAGCTATGGCTACACCTTC
cdr3_aa: CASSVSPPLDSYGYTF
clone_size: NA
j_call: TRBJ1-2
v_call: TRBV13
d_call: NA

cdr3_nt: TGTGCCAGCAGTGGGACAAGAAACGGCGGGGAGCTGTTTTTT
cdr3_aa: CASSGTRNGGELFF
clone_size: NA
j_call: TRBJ2-2
v_call: TRBV2
d_call: NA

cdr3_nt: TGCAGCGTTGAAAGGGGGACAGGGGGAACTGAAGCTTTCTTT
cdr3_aa: CSVERGTGGTEAFF
clone_size: NA
j_call: TRBJ1-1
v_call: TRBV29-1
d_call: TRBD1

cdr3_nt: TGCGCCAGCAGCGAAGTATTAGCGGGAGAAGTCAGCTACGAGCAGTACTTC
cdr3_aa: CASSEVLAGEVSYEQYF
clone_size: NA
j_call: TRBJ2-7
v_call: TRBV5-1
d_call: TRBD2

cdr3_nt: TGTGCCAGTAGTTACCGGGACAGGGTAAAGACCCAGTACTTC
cdr3_aa: CASSYRDRVKTQYF
clone_size: NA
j_call: TRBJ2-5
v_call: TRBV19
d_call: TRBD1

cdr3_nt: TGTGCCAGCTTTATCCCTACGGCTGAAGCTTTCTTT
cdr3_aa: CASFIPTAEAFF
clone_size: NA
j_call: TRBJ1-1
v_call: TRBV7-9
d_call: NA

cdr3_nt: TGTGCCTGGAGTTCGGGGGGGTGGGAGGTCGGTTGGGCTTTCTTT
cdr3_aa: CAWSSGGWEVGWAFF
clone_size: NA
j_call: TRBJ1-1
v_call: TRBV30
d_call: NA

cdr3_nt: TGTGCCAGCAGCTATAGCGGGAGCGACTACGAGCAGTACTTC
cdr3_aa: CASSYSGSDYEQYF
clone_size: NA
j_call: TRBJ2-7
v_call: TRBV11-2
d_call: TRBD2

cdr3_nt: TGTGCCAGTTTAGCGGTGGAGTACAACGGGGAGCTGTTTTTT
cdr3_aa: CASLAVEYNGELFF
clone_size: NA
j_call: TRBJ2-2
v_call: TRBV19
d_call: NA

cdr3_nt: TGCGCCAGCAGCCAAGATCTACTAGCGGGCTACGAGCAGTACTTC
cdr3_aa: CASSQDLLAGYEQYF
clone_size: NA
j_call: TRBJ2-7
v_call: TRBV4-3
d_call: TRBD2

cdr3_nt: TGTGCCAGCAGCTTAGACCCAGAGGCCTACGAGCAGTACTTC
cdr3_aa: CASSLDPEAYEQYF
clone_size: NA
j_call: TRBJ2-7
v_call: TRBV7-6
d_call: NA

cdr3_nt: TGTGCCTGGAGCGATACAGGGCCGGACATTCAGTACTTC
cdr3_aa: CAWSDTGPDIQYF
clone_size: once
j_call: TRBJ2-4
v_call: TRBV30
d_call: NA

cdr3_nt: TGTGCCAGCAGTTTAATCAGGGGGCCCCCAGATACGCAGTATTTT
cdr3_aa: CASSLIRGPPDTQYF
clone_size: once
j_call: TRBJ2-3
v_call: TRBV27
d_call: TRBD1

cdr3_nt: TGTGCCAGCAGCTTAGGTATCTATGCCCCCTACGAGCAGTACTTC
cdr3_aa: CASSLGIYAPYEQYF
clone_size: once
j_call: TRBJ2-7
v_call: TRBV13
d_call: NA

cdr3_nt: TGCGCCAGCAGCTTGGCTGGGACTACCTACGAGCAGTACTTC
cdr3_aa: CASSLAGTTYEQYF
clone_size: NA
j_call: TRBJ2-7
v_call: TRBV5-1
d_call: TRBD2

cdr3_nt: TGTGCCAGCAGCCCTGGAGGGCCCAGGGAGACCCAGTACTTC
cdr3_aa: CASSPGGPRETQYF
clone_size: NA
j_call: TRBJ2-5
v_call: TRBV4-2
d_call: NA

cdr3_nt: TGTGCCAGCAGCGAGCAGGGGGCGAACTCTCTCTACGAGCAGTACTTC
cdr3_aa: CASSEQGANSLYEQYF
clone_size: NA
j_call: TRBJ2-7
v_call: TRBV9
d_call: TRBD1